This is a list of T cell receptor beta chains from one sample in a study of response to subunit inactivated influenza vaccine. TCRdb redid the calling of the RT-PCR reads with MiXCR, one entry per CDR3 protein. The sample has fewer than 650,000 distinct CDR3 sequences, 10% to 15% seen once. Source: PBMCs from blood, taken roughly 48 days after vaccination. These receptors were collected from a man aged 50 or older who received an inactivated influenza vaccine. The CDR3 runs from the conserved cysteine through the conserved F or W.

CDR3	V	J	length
CASSLQIRVGGTSTDTQYF	TRBV11-2	TRBJ2-3	19
CAISEEDRGREKLFF	TRBV10-3	TRBJ1-4	15
CASSSSVGYTF	TRBV5-6	TRBJ1-2	11
CASSQLDRSGYTF	TRBV14	TRBJ1-2	13
CASSLAAGRGPRGYTF	TRBV7-9	TRBJ1-2	16
CASSQERMRSSYNSPLHF	TRBV4-3	TRBJ1-6	18
CASRTRYLYTEAFF	TRBV6-2/TRBV6-3	TRBJ1-1	14
CASSLSATALDEQFF	TRBV27	TRBJ2-1	15
CASSLPDQPRGAFF	TRBV5-6	TRBJ1-1	14
CASSYSRSGGRATEAFF	TRBV6-5	TRBJ1-1	17
CASSLAGGGLETQYF	TRBV7-9	TRBJ2-5	15
CASRISGVYYNEQFF	TRBV6-1	TRBJ2-1	15
CATSGGRGPETQYF	TRBV24-1	TRBJ2-5	14